The 25 T cell receptor beta chains below come from one sample, sequenced in a study of blood T cell repertoires in COVID-19. TCRdb's table, derived via immunoSEQ multiplex PCR, lists solely in-frame clones and lacks some. The table has 200,000 to 250,000 clones, 88% seen once. The sequenced sample consisted of PBMCs or T cells enriched from blood (not recorded which). The source of these receptors is a woman between 25 and 40 years old who had recovered from COVID-19.

The V call is TRBV14, the J call TRBJ1-2, with D unresolved. V shed 4 bases and J shed 0 bases, with 15 bases lying between them. Germline assignment: CDR1 SGHDN and CDR2 FVKESK. The CDR3 spans 16 residues. CDR3 in DNA: TGTGCCAGCAGCCCGACTTCTACGATTGCTAACTATGGCTACACCTTC. Protein: CASSPTSTIANYGYTF.

The chain has TRBV6-1 and TRBJ1-4; D might be TRBD1 (5 bases). V was shortened by 0 bases and J by 8 bases, with 16 bases between the two germline ends. The CDR3 runs 16 residues. Germline loops: CDR1 MNHNS, CDR2 SASEGT. The CDR3 region has the DNA TGTGCCAGCAGTGAAGCGCGGGGCCGGGGTTTCGAAAAACTGTTTTTT. The encoded protein is CASSEARGRGFEKLFF.

This clone was recorded a few times. The V gene is TRBV7-2, the J gene TRBJ1-3, with 8 positions matching TRBD1. Trimming cost V 5 bases and J 2 bases; bases outside gene matches: 5. The V gene's germline CDR1 is SGHTA and CDR2 FQGNSA. The CDR3 contains 15 residues. The CDR3 spells CASSRIQGAGNTIYF. In DNA, the CDR3 is TGTGCCAGCAGCCGCATACAGGGGGCTGGAAACACCATATATTTT.

The CDR3 is CAISEVGLAGGTDTQYF. CDR3 nucleotide sequence: TGTGCCATCAGTGAAGTCGGACTAGCGGGGGGCACAGATACGCAGTATTTT. The chain recombines TRBV10-3 with TRBJ2-3, with 13 positions matching TRBD2. V shed 3 bases, J shed 1 base, and the junction held 4 bases outside the gene matches. CDR1 and CDR2 from the germline V gene are ENHRY and SYGVKD. The CDR3 runs to 17 residues.

CDR3 DNA: TGTGCCAGCAGCTTAGGCGGGGACACTGAAGCTTTCTTT. It specifies CASSLGGDTEAFF. The rearrangement uses TRBV7-3 and TRBJ1-1; D remains ambiguous. CDR1 is SGHTA and CDR2 is FQGTGA in the germline V gene. This CDR3 has 13 residues. V lost 2 bases and J lost 3, with 7 bases in between.

The CDR3 DNA reads TGTGCCAGCAGCGGGACAGGGAATTCACCCCTCCACTTT. Translated: CASSGTGNSPLHF. The chain carries TRBV9 and TRBJ1-6; 8 bases map to TRBD1. The germline gives CDR1 SGDLS, CDR2 YYNGEE. CDR3 length: 13 amino acids. J gave up 7 bases and V 3 bases, and 0 bases lay outside the gene matches.

This sequence joins TRBV6-4 and TRBJ2-1; D call uncertain. Trimming took 3 bases from V and 0 from J, leaving 9 bases between them. Germline V gene data show CDR1 as MRHNA and CDR2 as SNTAGT. The CDR3 runs 15 residues. CDR3 protein: CASSDTRISYNEQFF. DNA of the CDR3: TGTGCCAGCAGTGATACGCGGATCTCCTACAATGAGCAGTTCTTC.

This chain uses TRBV19 with TRBJ1-6, with D perhaps matching TRBD1 (6 bases). CDR1 and CDR2 (germline): LNHDA, SQIVND (reference sequence). V was shortened by 2 bases and J by 13 bases, with 21 bases between the two germline ends. The CDR3 is 16 residues long. CDR3 coding DNA: TGTGCCAGTAGTATACAGACCCCAGGGGCAGGGGCGCCCCTCCACTTT. This gives the protein CASSIQTPGAGAPLHF.

This clone is labeled as medium-sized (0.01 to 0.1%). The chain links TRBV5-4 to TRBJ1-1, with 7 positions matching TRBD1. The CDR3 is 13 amino acids. With 5 bases clipped from V and 7 bases from J, the junction kept 8 bases outside the gene matches. Germline V gene lookup returns CDR1 SGHNT and CDR2 YYREEE (reference sequence). CDR3 nucleotide sequence: TGTGCCAGCAGAGATACAGGGGCGGTTGAAGCTTTCTTT. It specifies CASRDTGAVEAFF.

This clone was counted many times. The V gene is TRBV7-8, the J gene TRBJ2-5; TRBD2 matches at 8 bases. V shed 3 bases, J shed 0 bases, and the junction held 9 bases outside the gene matches. The length of the CDR3 is 17 residues. The germline V gene has CDR1 SGHVS and CDR2 FQNEAQ. The CDR3 sequence: CASSLEDSGTYQETQYF. The DNA for the CDR3 is TGTGCCAGCAGCTTGGAAGATAGCGGGACCTACCAAGAGACCCAGTACTTC.

The chain is built from TRBV6-4 and TRBJ2-1, with 11 bases fitting TRBD1. Trimming at V came to 7 bases and at J to 2 bases, leaving 10 bases not matched to a gene. Looked up from germline, CDR1 is MRHNA and CDR2 is SNTAGT. The CDR3 loop spans 17 amino acids. CDR3 in amino acids: CASTFPPGQGAYNEQFF. The CDR3 region has the DNA TGTGCCAGCACCTTCCCACCGGGACAGGGGGCCTACAATGAGCAGTTCTTC.

J is TRBJ1-5 and V is TRBV19; D unclear. V was pared by 2 bases and J by 7 bases, with 15 bases between. Germline V lookup: CDR1 LNHDA, CDR2 SQIVND (reference sequence). The CDR3 is 15 amino acids. CDR3: CASSIMGGSGQPQHF. The CDR3 DNA sequence: TGTGCCAGTAGTATAATGGGAGGGTCTGGACAGCCCCAGCATTTT.

CDR3 nucleotide sequence: TGTGCCAGCAGCCAAGACGGGGGAGGTACCGACATTCAGTACTTC. It is translated as CASSQDGGGTDIQYF. The chain couples TRBV3-1 (or the pseudogene TRBV3-2) to TRBJ2-4; tentative D call: TRBD2 (6 bases). The CDR3 extends over 15 amino acids. Germline lookup yields CDR1 LGHDT and CDR2 YNNKEL (reference sequence). V was pared by 0 bases and J by 8 bases, with 14 bases between.

This rearrangement joins TRBV10-3 to TRBJ1-1, with a possible D match to TRBD1 (5 bases). The CDR3 consists of 13 residues. From germline, CDR1 is ENHRY and CDR2 SYGVKD. The V and J ends lost 4 bases and 0 bases respectively, with 6 bases between them. The CDR3: CAISGGLNTEAFF. CDR3 nucleotides: TGTGCCATCAGTGGGGGCTTGAACACTGAAGCTTTCTTT.

This clone appeared once. V is TRBV7-6 and J is TRBJ1-6; 8 bases line up with TRBD1. The germline CDR1 and CDR2 sequences are SGHVS and FNYEAQ. Trimming removed 5 bases from V and 7 bases from J; junction bases left unmatched: 7. This CDR3 contains 15 residues. The CDR3 DNA sequence: TGTGCCAGCAGCCCCACAGGGGGAGGCAATTCACCCCTCCACTTT. The encoded protein is CASSPTGGGNSPLHF. The full variable domain, rest sourced from reference TRBV7-6 and TRBJ1-6, is GAGVSQSPRYKVTKRGQDVALRCDPISGHVSLYWYRQALGQGPEFLTYFNYEAQQDKSGLPNDRFSAERPEGSISTLTIQRTEQRDSAMYRCASSPTGGGNSPLHFGNGTRLTVT.

The gene calls are TRBV6-2 or TRBV6-3 and TRBJ2-5; 11 nucleotides match TRBD2. The germline V gene has CDR1 MNHEY and CDR2 SVGEGT. Trimming at V came to 4 bases and at J to 4 bases, leaving 5 bases not matched to a gene. The CDR3 has 15 residues. CDR3 loop: CASSSTSGETETQYF. CDR3 DNA sequence: TGTGCCAGCAGTTCGACTAGCGGGGAAACAGAGACCCAGTACTTC.

To note about this clone: The junction does not match germline at one end; this may be a read error. V and J are TRBV20-1 and TRBJ2-3; 10 bases are a match to TRBD2. The CDR3 is made up of 11 amino acids. Germline V CDR1 and CDR2: DFQATT, SNEGSKA (reference sequence). The CDR3 bases are TGCAGTGCTACCGGGACTAGCGCAACACTTTTT. The encoded protein is CSATGTSATLF.

This rearrangement joins TRBV27 to TRBJ1-2; weak D call: TRBD1 (5 bases). The length of the CDR3 is 14 residues. Deletions cut 5 bases from V and 4 bases from J, with 14 bases between. CDR1 is MNHEY, CDR2 SMNVEV, per germline (reference sequence). The DNA of the CDR3 is TGTGCCAGCAGTAAAACGACAGATCCCTATGGCTACACCTTC. The encoded protein is CASSKTTDPYGYTF.

This chain joins TRBV3-1 (or the pseudogene TRBV3-2) and TRBJ2-3; TRBD2 matches 10 bases. In germline, CDR1 is LGHDT, CDR2 YNNKEL (reference sequence). The CDR3 runs 17 residues. The V gene end was trimmed by 2 bases and the J gene end by 4 bases; junction bases not matched to a gene: 9. As DNA, the CDR3 is TGTGCCAGCAGCCAACCCGGGGGGACTAGCGTCGCAGATACGCAGTATTTT. Translated: CASSQPGGTSVADTQYF.

V and J are TRBV6-5 and TRBJ2-1, with TRBD1 matching over 7 bases. V was clipped by 7 bases and J by 6 bases; unmatched bases: 12. Germline CDR1 MNHEY, CDR2 SVGAGI. This CDR3 contains 15 residues. CDR3 in amino acids: CASTLGTATPNEQFF. The CDR3 DNA is TGTGCCAGCACCCTAGGGACAGCCACCCCCAATGAGCAGTTCTTC.

About this clone: Other nucleotide sequences in the sample specify the same CDR3. The rearrangement joins TRBV4-3 to TRBJ1-5, with 8 bases matching TRBD1. This CDR3 contains 14 residues. With V trimmed by 4 bases and J by 4 bases, 3 bases remained unmatched. Germline V lookup: CDR1 LGHNA, CDR2 YSLEER. CDR3 protein: CASSLRTGNQPQHF. The CDR3 DNA sequence: TGCGCCAGCAGCCTCCGGACAGGGAATCAGCCCCAGCATTTT.

The chain employs TRBV5-1 and TRBJ1-3, with D unresolved. V lost 3 bases, J lost 0 bases, and 13 bases lay in between. This CDR3 spans 16 amino acids. CDR1 and CDR2 (germline): SGHRS, YFSETQ. CDR3: CASSWRRGNSGNTIYF. CDR3 sequence (DNA): TGCGCCAGCAGCTGGCGCAGAGGGAACTCTGGAAACACCATATATTTT.

The chain uses TRBV12-2 and TRBJ1-6; the D call in the table, TRBD1, was not verified against the DNA. TRBV12-2 represents a pseudogene. This CDR3 has 17 residues. The CDR3 region has the DNA TGTGCAAGTCGCTTAGCTCTGTCCGGGACAGATAATTCACCCCTCCACTTT. Protein product: CASRLALSGTDNSPLHF.

This sequence joins TRBV4-1 and TRBJ1-5; 8 bases are a match to TRBD1. The junction had 12 bases not matched to a gene; V was cut back by 3 bases and J by 2 bases. This CDR3 is 18 amino acids long. In germline, CDR1 is MGHRA, CDR2 YSYEKL. The CDR3 DNA reads TGCGCCAGCAGCCACCCGGGGACAGGATATGGGGGCAATCAGCCCCAGCATTTT. Translating it yields CASSHPGTGYGGNQPQHF.

The chain employs TRBV9 and TRBJ2-3, with D maybe TRBD2 (5 bases). Trimming took 0 bases from V and 5 from J, leaving 16 bases between them. This CDR3 comprises 16 residues. Germline assignment: CDR1 SGDLS and CDR2 YYNGEE. The CDR3 loop is CASSVATLARVDTQYF. CDR3 nucleotides: TGTGCCAGCAGCGTAGCTACGCTAGCTCGGGTAGATACGCAGTATTTT.